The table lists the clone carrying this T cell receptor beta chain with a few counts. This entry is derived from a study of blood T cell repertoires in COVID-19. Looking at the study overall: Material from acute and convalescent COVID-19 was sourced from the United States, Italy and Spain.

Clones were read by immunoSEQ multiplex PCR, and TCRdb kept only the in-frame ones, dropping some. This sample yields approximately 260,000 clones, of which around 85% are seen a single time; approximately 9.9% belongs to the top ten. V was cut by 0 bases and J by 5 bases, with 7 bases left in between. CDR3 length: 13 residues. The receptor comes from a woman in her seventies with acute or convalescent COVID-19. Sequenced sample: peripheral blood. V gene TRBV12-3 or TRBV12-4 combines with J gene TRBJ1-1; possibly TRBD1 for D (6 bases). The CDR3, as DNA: TGTGCCAGCAGTTTAGCCACAGGGACTGAAGCTTTCTTT. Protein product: CASSLATGTEAFF.